The 21 T cell receptor beta chains below were found in one sample sequenced in a study of tumor-infiltrating lymphocytes in oesophageal squamous cell carcinoma. From the PCR reads, TCRdb called clonotypes with MiXCR, one entry per CDR3 protein. This sample yields 13,000 or so distinct CDR3 sequences, of which 50% to 60% are seen a single time; 32% belongs to the top ten. The source material was esophageal tumor tissue. Source of these receptors: a female donor with esophageal squamous cell carcinoma.

This sequence joins TRBV9 and TRBJ2-5; D uncertain. The J call is in doubt because the DNA end fits TRBJ2-1 better. Germline lookup yields CDR1 SGDLS and CDR2 YYNGEE. The CDR3 spans 13 residues. CDR3 in DNA: TGTGCCAGCAGCGCCGAGGCCAACAATGAGCAGTTCTTC. Encoded protein: CASSAEANNEQFF.

This clonotype was seen many times. This chain links TRBV7-2 with TRBJ2-5, with 10 positions matching TRBD2. TRBJ2-1 matches the DNA end more closely, so the J call is doubtful. The germline V gene encodes CDR1 SGHTA and CDR2 FQGNSA. The CDR3 is 16 residues long. For the CDR3, the DNA is TGTGCCAGCAGCTTAGGCAGGACTAGCGGATACAATGAGCAGTTCTTC. Protein: CASSLGRTSGYNEQFF.

This clonotype was recorded only once. The rearrangement uses TRBV5-1 and TRBJ2-4, with TRBD2 matching over 15 bases. The J call is uncertain, as TRBJ2-5 better fits the DNA end. Germline CDR1 reads SGHRS; CDR2 reads YFSETQ. The CDR3 covers 15 residues. DNA of the CDR3: TGCGCCAGCAGCGGACTAGCGGGAGGGCCGGAGACCCAGTACTTC. Amino acids: CASSGLAGGPETQYF.

CDR3 residues: CASRRTSGMADEQFF. In nucleotides, the CDR3 is TGTGCCAGCAGACGGACTAGCGGGATGGCTGATGAGCAGTTCTTC. The chain employs TRBV28 and TRBJ2-5; 12 nucleotides line up with TRBD2. The DNA end is more similar to TRBJ2-1, so the J call may be wrong. Germline CDR1 and CDR2: MDHEN and SYDVKM. The CDR3 is 15 amino acids.

The rearrangement uses TRBV7-3 and TRBJ2-4, with D tentatively TRBD1 (6 bases). TRBJ2-1 matches the DNA end more closely, so the J call is doubtful. The CDR3 sequence is 12 residues long. Germline CDR1 SGHTA, CDR2 FQGTGA. CDR3 in DNA: TGTGCCAGCAGCTTAGGGCAGGGGCCGCAGTTCTTC. This translates into CASSLGQGPQFF.

This chain connects TRBV6-8 to TRBJ2-5, with D perhaps matching TRBD1 (5 bases). The J call may be wrong; the DNA end is better matched by TRBJ2-7. The CDR3 spans 15 residues. CDR1 is MNHGY and CDR2 is SAAAGT in the germline V gene. DNA for the CDR3: TGTGCCAGCAGTTACTCGACAGAGCCGTTGGGCGAGCAGTACTTC. Its translation: CASSYSTEPLGEQYF.

This chain joins TRBV6-4 and TRBJ1-1; D uncertain. The J call may be faulty, since TRBJ2-3 better matches the DNA end. Germline V CDR1 and CDR2: MRHNA, SNTAGT. The CDR3 spans 15 residues. The CDR3 sequence: CASSPIGGRTDTQYF. In DNA, the CDR3 is TGTGCCAGCAGCCCAATCGGCGGCCGCACAGATACGCAGTATTTT.

The CDR3 protein is CASSPRTGAPDTQYF. CDR3 in DNA: TGTGCCAGCAGCCCCCGGACAGGGGCCCCGGATACGCAGTATTTT. V usage is TRBV7-3 and J usage is TRBJ2-3; 9 bases agree with TRBD1. J lost 6 bases, V lost 5 bases, and 9 bases had no gene match. Looked up from germline, CDR1 is SGHTA and CDR2 is FQGTGA. The CDR3 sequence is 15 residues long.

This clonotype rates as medium-sized. The chain combines TRBV6-1 with TRBJ2-1; 8 nucleotides agree with TRBD2. V trimming: 8 bases; J trimming: 7 bases; junction bases outside the gene matches: 7. Per the germline V gene, CDR1 is MNHNS and CDR2 is SASEGT. The CDR3 totals 13 residues. The CDR3 reads CASSGGADNEQFF. The CDR3 nucleotides are TGTGCCAGCTCCGGGGGGGCCGATAATGAGCAGTTCTTC.

This clonotype is categorized as medium-sized. This chain joins TRBV7-2 and TRBJ1-2, with D possibly being TRBD1 (6 bases). CDR3 size: 14 residues. Germline assignment: CDR1 SGHTA and CDR2 FQGNSA. The germline V and J ends were trimmed by 2 bases and 6 bases, with 13 bases remaining between them. The CDR3 DNA is TGTGCCAGCAGCTTACGGCAGGGGAGGGATGGCTACACCTTC. Protein product: CASSLRQGRDGYTF.

CDR3 coding DNA: TGTGCCAGCAGCTTAGCGGAACTAAGCTACGAGCAGTACTTC. This sequence encodes CASSLAELSYEQYF. V usage is TRBV7-6 and J usage is TRBJ2-5; unclear D gene. Near its end, the DNA agrees better with TRBJ2-7, so the J call may be wrong. The CDR3 has 14 amino acids. Looked up from germline, CDR1 is SGHVS and CDR2 is FNYEAQ.

The genes are TRBV7-8 and TRBJ2-7; D gene unclear. The end of the DNA aligns better with TRBJ2-5, so the J call may be wrong. The CDR3 contains 14 residues. CDR1 SGHVS and CDR2 FQNEAQ come from the germline V gene. The CDR3 region is CASSPGRPPETQYF. As DNA, the CDR3 is TGTGCCAGCAGCCCTGGACGGCCGCCTGAGACCCAGTACTTC.

The chain has TRBV7-2 and TRBJ1-5; a weak D match, TRBD1 (5 bases). CDR1 SGHTA and CDR2 FQGNSA come from the germline V gene. This CDR3 is built from 13 residues. The V and J ends lost 1 base and 6 bases respectively, with 7 bases between them. The CDR3 region is CASSLVGAQPQHF. The CDR3 nucleotides are TGTGCCAGCAGCTTAGTCGGGGCTCAGCCCCAGCATTTT.

The CDR3 loop is CASSSTLVRQFF. CDR3 nucleotides: TGTGCCAGCAGCTCCACGTTAGTTCGGCAGTTCTTC. This chain joins TRBV7-2 and TRBJ2-5; D remains unclear. Gene TRBJ2-1 matches the end of the DNA better, so the J call may be wrong. This CDR3 is 12 amino acids long. Germline loops: CDR1 SGHTA, CDR2 FQGNSA.

Regarding this clonotype: One end of the junction fails to match germline, which may point to a read error. V gene TRBV4-1 combines with J gene TRBJ2-4, with 9 bases matching TRBD2. The J call is doubtful: the DNA matches TRBJ2-7 better. Germline lookup yields CDR1 MGHRA and CDR2 YSYEKL. This CDR3 has 16 residues. CDR3: CASSQDVAGGVYEQYF. The CDR3 DNA reads as TGTGCCAGCAGCCAAGATGTTGCGGGAGGGGTCTACGAGCAGTACTTC.

This chain links TRBV7-3 with TRBJ1-1; 10 nucleotides line up with TRBD1. This CDR3 comprises 16 residues. CDR1 is SGHTA, CDR2 FQGTGA, per germline. V lost 5 bases and J lost 0; bases outside the gene matches: 6. The CDR3 is CASSTGQGDVNTEAFF. The CDR3, as DNA: TGTGCCAGCAGCACCGGACAGGGGGACGTGAACACTGAAGCTTTCTTT.

The rearrangement uses TRBV6-5 and TRBJ2-3; a possible D gene is TRBD2 (5 bases). The end of the DNA aligns better with TRBJ2-1, so the J call may be wrong. The CDR3 contains 12 residues. Germline V gives CDR1 MNHEY, CDR2 SVGAGI. As DNA, the CDR3 is TGTGCCAGCAGTGAAATAGGGAGAGAGCAGTTCTTC. Translating it yields CASSEIGREQFF.

The V and J genes are TRBV12-3 or TRBV12-4 and TRBJ2-6, with no clear D. V dropped 1 base and J dropped 3 bases, with 7 bases sitting between them. There are 15 residues in the CDR3. CDR3 nucleotides: TGTGCCAGCAGTTTAGGGGATTTTGGGGCCAACGTCCTGACTTTC. Translating it yields CASSLGDFGANVLTF.

The chain recombines TRBV7-9 with TRBJ2-5; possibly TRBD1 for D (5 bases). The CDR3 length is 14 residues. Germline CDR1 reads SEHNR; CDR2 reads FQNEAQ (reference sequence). V lost 2 bases and J 2 bases, leaving 9 bases between the germline ends. The CDR3, as DNA: TGTGCCAGCAGCTTACGGCAGGGACAAGAGACCCAGTACTTC. This encodes CASSLRQGQETQYF.

The chain links TRBV7-3 to TRBJ2-3; D unresolved. The J call is doubtful: the DNA matches TRBJ1-2 better. The CDR3 has 15 residues. CDR1 is SGHTA and CDR2 is FQGTGA in the germline V gene. The CDR3 region has the DNA TGTGCCAGCAGCTCCACCCCCGGGCGAATCTATGGCTACACCTTC. Translated, it gives CASSSTPGRIYGYTF.

The chain links TRBV10-2 to TRBJ2-7; TRBD2 matches 9 bases. The DNA end is a closer match to TRBJ2-3, so the J assignment may be wrong. CDR1 and CDR2 (germline): WSHSY, SAAADI. The CDR3 is 15 residues long. DNA for the CDR3: TGCGCCAGCAGTGAGATTAGCGGGGGAGGAAATACGCAGTATTTT. Protein sequence: CASSEISGGGNTQYF.